A selection of T cell receptor beta chains follows, all from one sample in a study of T cell responses to AZD1222 COVID-19 vaccine. TCRdb's copy holds only in-frame clones and misses some; the assay was immunoSEQ multiplex PCR. The sample carries around 130,000 clones, approximately 90% recorded once. This specimen consisted of peripheral blood, obtained 28 days after the second dose of the MenACWY control vaccine. These receptors were obtained from an adult who received the MenACWY meningococcal vaccine as a control. The CDR3 runs from the conserved cysteine through the conserved F or W. Fields, in order: J gene, V gene, D gene, clone size, CDR3 protein, CDR3 DNA. D genes are given only for firm matches. Part of the rows lack a size; the others show once, few, many or a class for expanded clones.

J: TRBJ1-5; V: TRBV7-2; D: -; size: -; CDR3: CASSLEAGVGNQPQHF; DNA: TGTGCCAGCAGCTTAGAGGCAGGGGTGGGGAATCAGCCCCAGCATTTT
J: TRBJ2-7; V: TRBV5-5; D: -; size: -; CDR3: CASSLVSSEQYF; DNA: TGTGCCAGCAGCTTGGTTAGTTCCGAGCAGTACTTC
J: TRBJ2-3; V: TRBV5-1; D: TRBD1; size: -; CDR3: CASSFQGAGTDTQYF; DNA: TGCGCCAGCAGCTTTCAGGGGGCCGGGACAGATACGCAGTATTTT
J: TRBJ2-1; V: TRBV5-1; D: TRBD1; size: -; CDR3: CASSLTGVKTSYNEQFF; DNA: TGCGCCAGCAGCTTGACAGGGGTCAAAACCTCCTACAATGAGCAGTTCTTC
J: TRBJ2-6; V: TRBV5-6; D: TRBD1; size: once; CDR3: CASSSGQGRPGANVLTF; DNA: TGTGCCAGCAGCTCAGGACAGGGAAGACCTGGGGCCAACGTCCTGACTTTC
J: TRBJ2-3; V: TRBV28; D: TRBD2; size: -; CDR3: CASSSPAGASLDTQYF; DNA: TGTGCCAGCAGTTCCCCAGCGGGAGCCTCTTTAGATACGCAGTATTTT
J: TRBJ2-5; V: TRBV13; D: TRBD2; size: -; CDR3: CASSSGGHLETQYF; DNA: TGTGCCAGCAGCAGCGGGGGACACTTAGAGACCCAGTACTTC
J: TRBJ2-7; V: TRBV10-1; D: -; size: -; CDR3: CARSRPGKNEQYF; DNA: TGCGCCCGCAGTCGGCCAGGGAAGAACGAGCAGTACTTC
J: TRBJ2-1; V: TRBV28; D: TRBD1; size: -; CDR3: CASSSDRGVPNNEQFF; DNA: TGTGCCAGCAGCTCGGACAGGGGAGTACCCAACAATGAGCAGTTCTTC
J: TRBJ2-1; V: TRBV28; D: -; size: -; CDR3: CASSLWGNEQFF; DNA: TGTGCCAGCAGTTTATGGGGAAATGAGCAGTTCTTC
J: TRBJ2-5; V: TRBV29-1; D: TRBD1; size: -; CDR3: CSVETGGKETQYF; DNA: TGCAGCGTGGAGACAGGGGGCAAAGAGACCCAGTACTTC
J: TRBJ2-7; V: TRBV3-1/TRBV3-2; D: -; size: -; CDR3: CASSYGSTPYEQYF; DNA: TGTGCCAGCAGCTACGGGAGTACGCCCTACGAGCAGTACTTC
J: TRBJ2-5; V: TRBV4-3; D: TRBD1; size: -; CDR3: CASSQGQTNQETQYF; DNA: TGCGCCAGCAGCCAGGGACAGACAAACCAAGAGACCCAGTACTTC
J: TRBJ2-1; V: TRBV6-1; D: -; size: -; CDR3: CASSEGYEQFF; DNA: TGTGCCAGCAGTGAAGGGTATGAGCAGTTCTTC
J: TRBJ1-2; V: TRBV4-2; D: -; size: once; CDR3: CASSQPQQGGPYGYTF; DNA: TGTGCCAGCAGCCAACCCCAGCAGGGAGGGCCCTATGGCTACACCTTC
J: TRBJ2-7; V: TRBV5-1; D: TRBD1; size: once; CDR3: CASSTSGTGYEQYF; DNA: TGCGCCAGCTCGACCTCGGGGACAGGCTACGAGCAGTACTTC
J: TRBJ1-2; V: TRBV5-1; D: -; size: -; CDR3: CASSSFLGRADYGYTF; DNA: TGCGCCAGCAGCTCCTTTTTAGGCAGGGCGGACTATGGCTACACCTTC
J: TRBJ2-2; V: TRBV28; D: TRBD1; size: -; CDR3: CASSHASRTGEVGELFF; DNA: TGTGCCAGCAGTCATGCTTCGCGGACAGGGGAGGTCGGGGAGCTGTTTTTT
J: TRBJ1-2; V: TRBV6-1; D: -; size: -; CDR3: CASSEFRDGYGYTF; DNA: TGTGCCAGCAGTGAATTCAGGGACGGATATGGCTACACCTTC
J: TRBJ2-1; V: TRBV5-5; D: TRBD2; size: -; CDR3: CASSLGTSGGLTEQFF; DNA: TGTGCCAGCAGCTTGGGGACTAGCGGGGGGTTGACTGAGCAGTTCTTC
J: TRBJ2-5; V: TRBV7-9; D: TRBD2; size: -; CDR3: CASSSSGGYRETQYF; DNA: TGTGCCAGCAGCTCGAGCGGGGGGTATCGAGAGACCCAGTACTTC
J: TRBJ2-5; V: TRBV14; D: -; size: -; CDR3: CASSQRRRETQYF; DNA: TGTGCCAGCAGCCAACGGCGGAGGGAGACCCAGTACTTC
J: TRBJ2-1; V: TRBV3-1/TRBV3-2; D: TRBD2; size: -; CDR3: CASSQGGAGRIEQFF; DNA: TGTGCCAGCAGCCAGGGGGGAGCGGGGCGGATTGAGCAGTTCTTC
J: TRBJ2-7; V: TRBV5-5; D: TRBD1; size: -; CDR3: CASSWGQVAYEQYF; DNA: TGTGCCAGCAGCTGGGGACAGGTGGCCTACGAGCAGTACTTC
J: TRBJ1-1; V: TRBV19; D: -; size: -; CDR3: CASSTGFNTEAFF; DNA: TGTGCCAGTAGTACGGGGTTTAACACTGAAGCTTTCTTT
J: TRBJ2-1; V: TRBV2; D: TRBD2; size: -; CDR3: CASSERGRTGNEQFF; DNA: TGTGCCAGCAGTGAGCGCGGGAGGACGGGAAATGAGCAGTTCTTC
J: TRBJ2-1; V: TRBV7-8; D: TRBD1; size: -; CDR3: CASSLVLPGGGAVQFF; DNA: TGTGCCAGCAGCTTAGTCCTCCCAGGGGGTGGGGCAGTGCAGTTCTTC
J: TRBJ2-1; V: TRBV12-3/TRBV12-4; D: -; size: -; CDR3: CASSVIDEQFF; DNA: TGTGCCAGCAGCGTGATCGATGAGCAGTTCTTC
J: TRBJ2-7; V: TRBV19; D: -; size: -; CDR3: CASSIGGAYEQYF; DNA: TGTGCCAGTAGTATAGGTGGCGCCTACGAGCAGTACTTC
J: TRBJ2-5; V: TRBV19; D: TRBD1; size: -; CDR3: CASSIGDRKETQYF; DNA: TGTGCCAGTAGTATAGGGGACAGGAAAGAGACCCAGTACTTC
J: TRBJ2-1; V: TRBV4-1; D: -; size: -; CDR3: CASSQTETGGSLNEQFF; DNA: TGCGCCAGCAGCCAAACCGAGACTGGAGGCTCATTGAATGAGCAGTTCTTC
J: TRBJ2-1; V: TRBV18; D: -; size: few; CDR3: CASSPIAAFGYNEQFF; DNA: TGTGCCAGCTCACCAATAGCAGCTTTCGGGTACAATGAGCAGTTCTTC
J: TRBJ2-7; V: TRBV12-3/TRBV12-4; D: -; size: -; CDR3: CASSKIVYEQYF; DNA: TGTGCCAGCAGTAAGATAGTGTACGAGCAGTACTTC
J: TRBJ2-5; V: TRBV5-1; D: TRBD2; size: -; CDR3: CASSFSGRAETQYF; DNA: TGCGCCAGCAGCTTTAGCGGGAGGGCAGAGACCCAGTACTTC
J: TRBJ1-1; V: TRBV7-2; D: -; size: -; CDR3: CASRVGRNTEAFF; DNA: TGTGCCAGCAGGGTCGGACGGAACACTGAAGCTTTCTTT
J: TRBJ2-2; V: TRBV18; D: -; size: -; CDR3: CASSPPRLAYTGELFF; DNA: TGTGCCAGCTCCCCCCCCCGGCTAGCGTACACCGGGGAGCTGTTTTTT
J: TRBJ1-1; V: TRBV5-4; D: -; size: -; CDR3: CASSSRGLQLKNTEAFF; DNA: TGTGCCAGCAGCTCACGGGGGTTGCAATTAAAGAACACTGAAGCTTTCTTT
J: TRBJ1-3; V: TRBV9; D: -; size: -; CDR3: CASSSRTGSGNTIYF; DNA: TGTGCCAGCAGCTCCCGTACAGGCTCTGGAAACACCATATATTTT
J: TRBJ1-5; V: TRBV28; D: -; size: once; CDR3: CASSLYELYSNQPQHF; DNA: TGTGCCAGCAGTTTATACGAGTTATATAGCAATCAGCCCCAGCATTTT
J: TRBJ1-6; V: TRBV5-1; D: -; size: -; CDR3: CASSLFTGNSPLHF; DNA: TGCGCCAGCAGCTTGTTTACGGGAAATTCACCCCTCCACTTT
J: TRBJ1-2; V: TRBV5-1; D: -; size: -; CDR3: CASSLGDIHGYTF; DNA: TGCGCCAGCAGCTTGGGGGACATTCACGGCTACACCTTC
J: TRBJ2-1; V: TRBV7-2; D: -; size: once; CDR3: CASSLAVTGYNEQFF; DNA: TGTGCCAGCAGCTTAGCGGTGACTGGCTACAATGAGCAGTTCTTC
J: TRBJ2-7; V: TRBV18; D: TRBD2; size: -; CDR3: CASSNRTSGSDYEQYF; DNA: TGTGCCAGCTCAAATCGGACTAGCGGGAGTGACTACGAGCAGTACTTC
J: TRBJ2-7; V: TRBV13; D: -; size: -; CDR3: CASSLAGTYEQYF; DNA: TGTGCCAGCAGCTTAGCCGGGACCTACGAGCAGTACTTC
J: TRBJ1-4; V: TRBV18; D: -; size: -; CDR3: CASSPLPSGDEKLFF; DNA: TGTGCCAGCTCACCGCTCCCTTCAGGGGATGAAAAACTGTTTTTT
J: TRBJ1-6; V: TRBV5-8; D: TRBD1; size: -; CDR3: CASSLRQGASSPLHF; DNA: TGTGCCAGCAGCTTGAGGCAGGGGGCAAGTTCACCCCTCCACTTT